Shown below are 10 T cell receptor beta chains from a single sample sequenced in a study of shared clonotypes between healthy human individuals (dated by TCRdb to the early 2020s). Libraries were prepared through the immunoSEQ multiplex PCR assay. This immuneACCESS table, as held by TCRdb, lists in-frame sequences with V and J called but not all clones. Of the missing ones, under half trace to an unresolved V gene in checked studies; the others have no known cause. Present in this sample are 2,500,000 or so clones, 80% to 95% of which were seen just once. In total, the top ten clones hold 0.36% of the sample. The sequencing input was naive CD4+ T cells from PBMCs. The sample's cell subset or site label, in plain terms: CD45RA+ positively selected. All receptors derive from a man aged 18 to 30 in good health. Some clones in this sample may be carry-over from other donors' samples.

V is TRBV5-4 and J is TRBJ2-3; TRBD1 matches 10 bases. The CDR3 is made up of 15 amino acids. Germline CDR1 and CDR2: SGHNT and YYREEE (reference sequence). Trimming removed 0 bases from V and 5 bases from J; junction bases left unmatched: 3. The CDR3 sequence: CASSLGQGAGDTQYF. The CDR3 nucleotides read TGTGCCAGCAGCTTGGGACAGGGGGCGGGAGATACGCAGTATTTT.

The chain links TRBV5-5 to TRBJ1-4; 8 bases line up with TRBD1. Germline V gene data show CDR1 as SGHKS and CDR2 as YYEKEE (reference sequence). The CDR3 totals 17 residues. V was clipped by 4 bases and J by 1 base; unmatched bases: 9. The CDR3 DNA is TGTGCCAGCAGCACGGGACAGGCGTTGAGAACTAATGAAAAACTGTTTTTT. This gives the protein CASSTGQALRTNEKLFF.

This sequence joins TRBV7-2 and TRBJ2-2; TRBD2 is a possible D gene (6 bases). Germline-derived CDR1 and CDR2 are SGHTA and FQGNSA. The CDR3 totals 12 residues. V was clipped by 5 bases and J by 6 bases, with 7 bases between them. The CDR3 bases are TGTGCCAGCAGCCGACTAGCCGGGGAGCTGTTTTTT. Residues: CASSRLAGELFF.

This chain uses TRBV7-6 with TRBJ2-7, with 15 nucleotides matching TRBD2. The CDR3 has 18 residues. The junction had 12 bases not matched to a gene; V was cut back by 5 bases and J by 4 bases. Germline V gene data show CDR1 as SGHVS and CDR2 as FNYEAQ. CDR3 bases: TGTGCCAGCAGCCGGGGACTAGCGGGAGGATCTGTGATATACGAGCAGTACTTC. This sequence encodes CASSRGLAGGSVIYEQYF.

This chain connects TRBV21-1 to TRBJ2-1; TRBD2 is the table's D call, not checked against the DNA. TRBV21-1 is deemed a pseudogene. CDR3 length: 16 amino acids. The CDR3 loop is CASSPPPASGSCEQFF. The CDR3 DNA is TGTGCCAGCAGCCCCCCCCCGGCTAGCGGGAGTTGTGAGCAGTTCTTC.

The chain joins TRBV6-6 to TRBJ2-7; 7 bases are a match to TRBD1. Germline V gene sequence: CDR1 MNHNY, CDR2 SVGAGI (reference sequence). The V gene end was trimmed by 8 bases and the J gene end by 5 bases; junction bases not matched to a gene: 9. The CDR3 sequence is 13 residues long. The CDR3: CASRQGGLDEQYF. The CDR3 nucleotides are TGTGCCAGCCGACAGGGTGGTTTGGACGAGCAGTACTTC.

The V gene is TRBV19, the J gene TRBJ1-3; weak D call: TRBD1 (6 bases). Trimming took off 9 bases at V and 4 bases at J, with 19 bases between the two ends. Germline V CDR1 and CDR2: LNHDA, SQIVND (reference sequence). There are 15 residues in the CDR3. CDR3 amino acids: CASEYRAIGGNTIYF. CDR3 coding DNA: TGTGCCAGCGAATACAGGGCAATAGGCGGAAACACCATATATTTT.

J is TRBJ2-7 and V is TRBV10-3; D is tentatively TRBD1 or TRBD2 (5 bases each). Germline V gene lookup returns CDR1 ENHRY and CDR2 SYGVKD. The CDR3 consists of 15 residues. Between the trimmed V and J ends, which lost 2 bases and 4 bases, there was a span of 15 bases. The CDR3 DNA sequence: TGTGCCATCAGTGAGCCCGGGGCAGAAATTTACGAGCAGTACTTC. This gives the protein CAISEPGAEIYEQYF.

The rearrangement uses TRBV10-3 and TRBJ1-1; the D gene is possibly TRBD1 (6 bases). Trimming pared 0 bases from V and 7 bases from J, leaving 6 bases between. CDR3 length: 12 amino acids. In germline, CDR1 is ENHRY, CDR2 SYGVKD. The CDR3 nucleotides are TGTGCCATCAGTGAGTCACAGGGTGAAGCTTTCTTT. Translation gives CAISESQGEAFF.

The CDR3 DNA follows: TGTGCCAGCAGCCCAAGGCCAGGGGGCGCAAGTAGGTGGTACGAGCAGTACTTC. It is translated as CASSPRPGGASRWYEQYF. V usage is TRBV5-4 and J usage is TRBJ2-7, with 8 bases identical to TRBD1. The germline V gene encodes CDR1 SGHNT and CDR2 YYREEE (reference sequence). After removal of 4 bases from V and 4 bases from J, the junction contained 19 bases not matched to a gene. This CDR3 is built from 18 residues.